This TCR beta chain was recovered during a study of PD-L1 blockade in urothelial cancer. Study background: Once treatment had started, blood was analyzed at 3 weeks (second dose) and again at 6 weeks.

The method was immunoSEQ multiplex PCR; TCRdb's version includes in-frame clones alone and lacks a portion of them. The data contain 40,000 to 45,000 clones, about 90% of them singletons. The time point here: peripheral blood 6 weeks after treatment start. CDR1 and CDR2 (germline): SGHNT, YYREEE (reference sequence). The ends were cut back, 2 bases at V and 6 bases at J, with 11 bases in the middle. The CDR3 covers 14 residues. The V gene is TRBV5-4, the J gene TRBJ2-2; D perhaps matches TRBD2 (5 bases). This specimen was PBMCs, taken around atezolizumab (anti-PD-L1) treatment. The sequence derives from a man aged 65 to 79 with urothelial cancer. CDR3 nucleotides: TGTGCCAGCAGCTTTCGGACGGGGTCCGGGGAGCTGTTTTTT. Its protein product is CASSFRTGSGELFF.